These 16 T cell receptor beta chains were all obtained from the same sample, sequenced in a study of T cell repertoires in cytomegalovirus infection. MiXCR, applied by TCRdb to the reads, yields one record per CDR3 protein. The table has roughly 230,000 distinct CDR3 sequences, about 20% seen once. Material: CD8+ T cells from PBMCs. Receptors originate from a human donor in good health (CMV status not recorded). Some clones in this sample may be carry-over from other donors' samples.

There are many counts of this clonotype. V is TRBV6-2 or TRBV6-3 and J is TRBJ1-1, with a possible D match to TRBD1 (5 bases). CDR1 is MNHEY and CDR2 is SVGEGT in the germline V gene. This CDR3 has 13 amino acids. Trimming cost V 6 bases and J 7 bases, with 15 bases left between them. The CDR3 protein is CASSPGGASEAFF. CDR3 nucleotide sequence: TGTGCCAGCAGCCCGGGCGGGGCCAGTGAAGCTTTCTTT.

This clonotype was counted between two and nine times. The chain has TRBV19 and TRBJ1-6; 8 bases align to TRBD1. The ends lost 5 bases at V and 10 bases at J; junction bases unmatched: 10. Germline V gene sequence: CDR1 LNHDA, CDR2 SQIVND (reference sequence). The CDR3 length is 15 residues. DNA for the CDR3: TGTGCCAGTAGTTCTTCAGGGGGCTCGGAATCACCCCTCCACTTT. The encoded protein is CASSSSGGSESPLHF.

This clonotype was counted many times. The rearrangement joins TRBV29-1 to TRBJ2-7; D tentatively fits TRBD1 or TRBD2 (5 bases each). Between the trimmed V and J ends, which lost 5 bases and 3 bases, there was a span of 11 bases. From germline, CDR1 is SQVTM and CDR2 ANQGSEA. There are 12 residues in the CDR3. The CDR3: CSVRDGYYEQYF. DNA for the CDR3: TGCAGCGTTAGGGACGGATACTACGAGCAGTACTTC.

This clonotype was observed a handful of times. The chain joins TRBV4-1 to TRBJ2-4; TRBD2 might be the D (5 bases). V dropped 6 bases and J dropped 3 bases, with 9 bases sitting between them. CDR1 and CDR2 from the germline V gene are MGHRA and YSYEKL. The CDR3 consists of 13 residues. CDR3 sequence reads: CASRDLVKNIQYF. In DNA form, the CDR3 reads TGCGCCAGCAGGGACTTGGTCAAAAACATTCAGTACTTC.

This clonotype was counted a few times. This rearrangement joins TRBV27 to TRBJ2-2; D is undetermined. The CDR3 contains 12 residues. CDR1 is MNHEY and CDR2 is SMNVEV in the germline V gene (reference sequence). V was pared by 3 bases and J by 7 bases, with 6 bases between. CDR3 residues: CASSLGIGELFF. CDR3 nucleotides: TGTGCCAGCAGTTTGGGGATCGGGGAGCTGTTTTTT.

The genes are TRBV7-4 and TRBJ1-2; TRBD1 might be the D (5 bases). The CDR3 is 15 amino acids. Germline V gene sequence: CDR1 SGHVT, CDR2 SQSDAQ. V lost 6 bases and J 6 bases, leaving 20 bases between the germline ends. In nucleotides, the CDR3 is TGTGCCAGCAGTCTCTCAACTGGACAATTTGATGGCTACACCTTC. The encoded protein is CASSLSTGQFDGYTF. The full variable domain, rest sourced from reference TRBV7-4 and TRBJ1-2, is GAGVSQSPRYKVAKRGRDVALRCDSISGHVTLYWYRQTLGQGSEVLTYSQSDAQRDKSGRPSGRFSAERPERSVSTLKIQRTEQGDSAVYLCASSLSTGQFDGYTFGSGTRLTVV.

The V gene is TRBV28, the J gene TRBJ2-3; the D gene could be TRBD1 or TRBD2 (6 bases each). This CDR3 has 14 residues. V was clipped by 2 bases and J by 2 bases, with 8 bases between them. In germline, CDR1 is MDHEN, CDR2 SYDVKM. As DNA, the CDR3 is TGTGCCAGCAGTTTACCGGGGGCCACAGATACGCAGTATTTT. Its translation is CASSLPGATDTQYF. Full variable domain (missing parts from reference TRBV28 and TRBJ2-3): DVKVTQSSRYLVKRTGEKVFLECVQDMDHENMFWYRQDPGLGLRLIYFSYDVKMKEKGDIPEGYSVSREKKERFSLILESASTNQTSMYLCASSLPGATDTQYFGPGTRLTVL.

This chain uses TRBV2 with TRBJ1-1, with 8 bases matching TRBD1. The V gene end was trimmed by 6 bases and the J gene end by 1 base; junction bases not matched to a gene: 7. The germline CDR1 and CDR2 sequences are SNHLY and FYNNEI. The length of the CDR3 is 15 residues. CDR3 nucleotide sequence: TGTGCCAGCAGCCCCCGACAGGGGACGAACACTGAAGCTTTCTTT. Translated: CASSPRQGTNTEAFF.

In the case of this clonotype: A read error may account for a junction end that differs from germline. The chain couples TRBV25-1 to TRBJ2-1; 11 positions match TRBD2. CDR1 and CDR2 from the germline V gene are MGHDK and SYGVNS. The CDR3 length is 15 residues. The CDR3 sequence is CASSAPSGGPSLILF. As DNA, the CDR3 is TGTGCCAGCAGTGCCCCTAGCGGGGGGCCCAGCCTGATCCTATTC.

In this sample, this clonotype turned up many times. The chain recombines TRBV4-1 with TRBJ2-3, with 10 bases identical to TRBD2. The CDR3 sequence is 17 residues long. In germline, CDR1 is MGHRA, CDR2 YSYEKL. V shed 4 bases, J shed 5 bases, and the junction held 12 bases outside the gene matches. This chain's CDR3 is CASSPLLERGGQDTQYF. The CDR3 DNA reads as TGCGCCAGCAGCCCTCTACTAGAGCGGGGGGGCCAAGATACGCAGTATTTT.

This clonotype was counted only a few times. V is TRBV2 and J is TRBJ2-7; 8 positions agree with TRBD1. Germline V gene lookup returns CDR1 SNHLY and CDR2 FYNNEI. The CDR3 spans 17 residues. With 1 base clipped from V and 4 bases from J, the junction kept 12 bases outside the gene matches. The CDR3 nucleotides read TGTGCCAGCAGTGAAGACGACGGATGGCAGGGGGCTTACGAGCAGTACTTC. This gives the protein CASSEDDGWQGAYEQYF.

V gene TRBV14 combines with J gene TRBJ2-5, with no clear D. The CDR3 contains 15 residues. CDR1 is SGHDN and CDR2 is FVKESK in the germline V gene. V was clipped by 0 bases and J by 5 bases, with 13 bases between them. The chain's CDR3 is CASSQEITARETQYF. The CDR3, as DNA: TGTGCCAGCAGCCAAGAAATCACAGCCAGGGAGACCCAGTACTTC. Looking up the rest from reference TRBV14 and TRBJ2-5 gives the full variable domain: EAGVTQFPSHSVIEKGQTVTLRCDPISGHDNLYWYRRVMGKEIKFLLHFVKESKQDESGMPNNRFLAERTGGTYSTLKVQPAELEDSGVYFCASSQEITARETQYFGPGTRLLVL.

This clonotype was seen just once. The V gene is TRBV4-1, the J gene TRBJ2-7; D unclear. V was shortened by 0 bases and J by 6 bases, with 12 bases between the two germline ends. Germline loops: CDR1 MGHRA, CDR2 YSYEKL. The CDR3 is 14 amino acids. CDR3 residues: CASSQDLAWGEQYF. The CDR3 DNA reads TGCGCCAGCAGCCAAGATCTTGCGTGGGGCGAGCAGTACTTC.

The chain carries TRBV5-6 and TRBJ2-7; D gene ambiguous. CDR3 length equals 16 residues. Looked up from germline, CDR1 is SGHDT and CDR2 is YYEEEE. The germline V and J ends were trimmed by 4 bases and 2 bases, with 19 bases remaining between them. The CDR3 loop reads CASSGRYMADTYEQYF. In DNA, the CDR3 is TGTGCCAGCAGCGGGCGGTATATGGCGGATACCTACGAGCAGTACTTC.

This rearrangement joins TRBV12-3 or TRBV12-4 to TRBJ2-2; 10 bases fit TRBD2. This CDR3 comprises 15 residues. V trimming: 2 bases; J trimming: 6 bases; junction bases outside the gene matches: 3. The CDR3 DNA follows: TGTGCCAGCAGTTTATTCCTAGCGGGGGCCGGGGAGCTGTTTTTT. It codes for CASSLFLAGAGELFF.

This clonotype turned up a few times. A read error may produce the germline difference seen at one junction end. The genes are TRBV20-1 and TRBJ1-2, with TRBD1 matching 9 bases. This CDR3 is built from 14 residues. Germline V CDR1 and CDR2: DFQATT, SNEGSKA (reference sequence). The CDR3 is CSARGDRVIGGYTF. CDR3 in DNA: TGCAGTGCCAGAGGGGACAGGGTTATTGGTGGCTACACCTTC.